The clone carrying this TCR beta chain was counted a few times. Its antigen is not known. TCRdb independently ran MiXCR on the reads; one entry per CDR3 protein. The sample lists almost 300,000 distinct CDR3 sequences, about a tenth occurring once. V dropped 3 bases and J dropped 5 bases, with 11 bases sitting between them. The V gene's germline CDR1 is SGDLS and CDR2 YYNGEE. The CDR3 spans 14 residues. These data are taken from a study of T cell repertoires in cytomegalovirus infection. In the study overall: TCR beta signatures that were public indicated CMV infection and matching HLA type. Overall study findings and caveats: HLA-C-restricted TCR beta clonotypes specific for CMV led the ex vivo response. Identification of carriers of CMV plus the relevant HLA was achieved through cumulative public TCR beta family frequency.

The sample was PBMCs. The V and J genes are TRBV9 and TRBJ2-2, with D perhaps matching TRBD2 (6 bases). This receptor was obtained from a human donor in good health (CMV status not recorded). Some clones in this sample may be carry-over from other donors' samples. CDR3 loop: CASSAYSGTGELFF. The CDR3 DNA reads TGTGCCAGCAGCGCCTATAGCGGTACCGGGGAGCTGTTTTTT. The whole variable domain, filled in from reference TRBV9 and TRBJ2-2, reads DSGVTQTPKHLITATGQRVTLRCSPRSGDLSVYWYQQSLDQGLQFLIQYYNGEERAKGNILERFSAQQFPDLHSELNLSSLELGDSALYFCASSAYSGTGELFFGEGSRLTVL.